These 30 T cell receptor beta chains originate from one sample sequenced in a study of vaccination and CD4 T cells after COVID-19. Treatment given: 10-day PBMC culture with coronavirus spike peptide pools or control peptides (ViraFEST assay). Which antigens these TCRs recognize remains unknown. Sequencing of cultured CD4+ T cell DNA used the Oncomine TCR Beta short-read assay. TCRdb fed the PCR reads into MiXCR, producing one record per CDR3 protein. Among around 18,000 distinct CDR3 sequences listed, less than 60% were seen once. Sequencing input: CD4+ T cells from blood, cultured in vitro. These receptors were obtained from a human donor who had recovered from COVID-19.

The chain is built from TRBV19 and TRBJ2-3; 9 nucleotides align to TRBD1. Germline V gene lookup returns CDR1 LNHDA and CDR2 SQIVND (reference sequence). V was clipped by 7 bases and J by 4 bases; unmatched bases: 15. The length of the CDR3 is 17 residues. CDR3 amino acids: CASTPSAGTGISDTQYF. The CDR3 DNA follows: TGTGCCAGTACTCCATCCGCCGGGACAGGGATTTCAGATACGCAGTATTTT. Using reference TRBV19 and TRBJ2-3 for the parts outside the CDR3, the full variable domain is DGGITQSPKYLFRKEGQNVTLSCEQNLNHDAMYWYRQDPGQGLRLIYYSQIVNDFQKGDIAEGYSVSREKKESFPLTVTSAQKNPTAFYLCASTPSAGTGISDTQYFGPGTRLTVL.

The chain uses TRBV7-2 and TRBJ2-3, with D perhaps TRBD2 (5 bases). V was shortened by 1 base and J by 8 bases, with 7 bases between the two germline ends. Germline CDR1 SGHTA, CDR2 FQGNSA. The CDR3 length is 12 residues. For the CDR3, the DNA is TGTGCCAGCAGCTTAGTAGGGAGTACGCAGTATTTT. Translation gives CASSLVGSTQYF.

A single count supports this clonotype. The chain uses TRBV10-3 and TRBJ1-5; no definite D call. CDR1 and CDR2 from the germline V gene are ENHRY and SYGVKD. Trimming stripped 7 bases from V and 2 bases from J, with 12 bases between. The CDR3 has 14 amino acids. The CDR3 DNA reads TGTGCCATCAATAACGGGGAGGGCAATCAGCCCCAGCATTTT. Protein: CAINNGEGNQPQHF.

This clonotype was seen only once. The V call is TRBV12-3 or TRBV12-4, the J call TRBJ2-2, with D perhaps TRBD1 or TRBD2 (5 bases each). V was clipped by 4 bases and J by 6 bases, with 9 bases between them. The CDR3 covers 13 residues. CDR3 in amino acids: CASSYRGAGELFF. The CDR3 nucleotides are TGTGCCAGCAGTTATAGAGGGGCCGGGGAGCTGTTTTTT.

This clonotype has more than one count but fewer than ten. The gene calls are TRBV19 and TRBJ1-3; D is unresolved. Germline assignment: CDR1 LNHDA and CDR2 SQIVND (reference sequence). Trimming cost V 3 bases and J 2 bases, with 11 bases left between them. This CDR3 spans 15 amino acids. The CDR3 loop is CASSIDGNAGNTIYF. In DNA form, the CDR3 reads TGTGCCAGTAGTATTGACGGGAACGCTGGAAACACCATATATTTT.

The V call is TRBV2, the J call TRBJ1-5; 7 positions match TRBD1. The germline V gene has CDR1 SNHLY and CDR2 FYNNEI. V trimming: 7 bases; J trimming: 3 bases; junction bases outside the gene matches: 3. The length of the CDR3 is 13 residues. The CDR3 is CASMGTVNQPQHF. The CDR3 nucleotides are TGTGCCAGCATGGGGACAGTCAATCAGCCCCAGCATTTT.

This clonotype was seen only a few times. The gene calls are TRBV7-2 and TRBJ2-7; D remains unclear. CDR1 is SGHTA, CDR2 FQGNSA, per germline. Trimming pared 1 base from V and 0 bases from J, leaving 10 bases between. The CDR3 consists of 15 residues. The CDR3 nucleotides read TGTGCCAGCAGCTTAGTGGAATTTAGCTCCTACGAGCAGTACTTC. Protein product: CASSLVEFSSYEQYF.

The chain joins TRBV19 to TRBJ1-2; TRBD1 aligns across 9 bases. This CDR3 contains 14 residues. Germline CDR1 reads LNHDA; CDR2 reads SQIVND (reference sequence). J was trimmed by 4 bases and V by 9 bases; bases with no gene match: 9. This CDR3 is CASLYRGQGYGYTF. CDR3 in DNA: TGTGCCAGCCTGTACAGGGGACAGGGCTATGGCTACACCTTC.

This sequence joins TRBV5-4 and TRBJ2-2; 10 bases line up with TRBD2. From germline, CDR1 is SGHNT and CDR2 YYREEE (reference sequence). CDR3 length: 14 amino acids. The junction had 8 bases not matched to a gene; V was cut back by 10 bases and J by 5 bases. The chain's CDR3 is CASSPAGGTGELFF. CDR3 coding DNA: TGTGCCTCGAGTCCAGCGGGAGGGACCGGGGAGCTGTTTTTT.

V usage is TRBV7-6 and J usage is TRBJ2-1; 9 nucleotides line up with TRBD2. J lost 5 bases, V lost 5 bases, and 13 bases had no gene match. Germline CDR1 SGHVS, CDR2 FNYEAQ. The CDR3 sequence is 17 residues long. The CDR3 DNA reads TGTGCCAGCAGCGCCTCCGCCGGACTAGCGTCCGACAATGAGCAGTTCTTC. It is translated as CASSASAGLASDNEQFF.

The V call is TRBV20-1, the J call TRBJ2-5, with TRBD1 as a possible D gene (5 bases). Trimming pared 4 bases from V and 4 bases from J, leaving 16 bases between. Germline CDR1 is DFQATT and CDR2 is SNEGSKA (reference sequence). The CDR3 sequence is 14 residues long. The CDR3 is CSAKDGGAGETQYF. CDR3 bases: TGCAGTGCTAAAGACGGTGGGGCCGGAGAGACCCAGTACTTC.

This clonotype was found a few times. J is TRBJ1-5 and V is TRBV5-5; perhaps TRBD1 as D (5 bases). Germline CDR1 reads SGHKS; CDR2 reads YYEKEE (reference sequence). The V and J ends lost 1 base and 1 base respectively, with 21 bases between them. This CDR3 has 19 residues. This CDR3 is CASSLFFGAGGVSNQPQHF. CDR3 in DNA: TGTGCCAGCAGCTTGTTCTTCGGGGCAGGTGGAGTAAGCAATCAGCCCCAGCATTTT.

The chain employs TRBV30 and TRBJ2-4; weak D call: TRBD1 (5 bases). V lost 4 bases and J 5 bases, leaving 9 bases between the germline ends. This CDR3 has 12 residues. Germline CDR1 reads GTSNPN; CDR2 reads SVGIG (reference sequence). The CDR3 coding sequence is TGTGCCTGGATAGGGGCGGAAAACATTCAGTACTTC. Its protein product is CAWIGAENIQYF.

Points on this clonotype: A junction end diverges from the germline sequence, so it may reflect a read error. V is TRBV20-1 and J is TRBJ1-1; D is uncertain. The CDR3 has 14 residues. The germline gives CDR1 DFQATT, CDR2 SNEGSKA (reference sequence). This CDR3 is CGARPSTMNTEAFF. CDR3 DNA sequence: TGCGGTGCTAGGCCCAGCACAATGAACACTGAAGCTTTCTTT.

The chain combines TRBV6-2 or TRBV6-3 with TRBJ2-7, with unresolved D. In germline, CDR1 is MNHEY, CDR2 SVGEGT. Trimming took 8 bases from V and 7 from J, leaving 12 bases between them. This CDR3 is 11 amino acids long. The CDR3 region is CASGRLREQYF. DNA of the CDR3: TGTGCCAGCGGGCGTCTCCGGGAGCAGTACTTC.

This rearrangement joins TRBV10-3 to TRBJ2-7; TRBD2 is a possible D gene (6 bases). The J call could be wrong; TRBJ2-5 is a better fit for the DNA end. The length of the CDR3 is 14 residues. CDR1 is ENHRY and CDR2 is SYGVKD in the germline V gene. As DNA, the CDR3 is TGTGCCATCAGTGAGACCTTTGGGGGGGAGACCCAGTACTTC. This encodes CAISETFGGETQYF.

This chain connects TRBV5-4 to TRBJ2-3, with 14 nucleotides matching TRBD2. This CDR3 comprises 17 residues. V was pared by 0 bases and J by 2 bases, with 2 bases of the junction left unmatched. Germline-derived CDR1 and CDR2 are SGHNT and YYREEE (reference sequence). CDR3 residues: CASSLGGLAGDTDTQYF. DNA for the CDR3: TGTGCCAGCAGCTTGGGGGGACTAGCGGGAGACACAGATACGCAGTATTTT.

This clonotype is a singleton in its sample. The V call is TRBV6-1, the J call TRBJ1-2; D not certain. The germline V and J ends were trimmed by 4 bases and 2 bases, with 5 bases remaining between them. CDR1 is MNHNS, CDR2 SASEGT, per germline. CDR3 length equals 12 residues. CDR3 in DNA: TGTGCCAGCAGTGGGACCAACTATGGCTACACCTTC. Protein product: CASSGTNYGYTF.

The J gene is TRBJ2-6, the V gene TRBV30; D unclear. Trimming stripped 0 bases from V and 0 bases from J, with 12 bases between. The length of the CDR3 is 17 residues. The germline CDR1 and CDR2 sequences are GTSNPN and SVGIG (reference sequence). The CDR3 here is CAWSVPGSLSGANVLTF. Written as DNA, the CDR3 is TGTGCCTGGAGTGTGCCGGGTTCCCTCTCTGGGGCCAACGTCCTGACTTTC. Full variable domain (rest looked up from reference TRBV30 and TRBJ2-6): SQTIHQWPATLVQPVGSPLSLECTVEGTSNPNLYWYRQAAGRGLQLLFYSVGIGQISSEVPQNLSASRPQDRQFILSSKKLLLSDSGFYLCAWSVPGSLSGANVLTFGAGSRLTVL.

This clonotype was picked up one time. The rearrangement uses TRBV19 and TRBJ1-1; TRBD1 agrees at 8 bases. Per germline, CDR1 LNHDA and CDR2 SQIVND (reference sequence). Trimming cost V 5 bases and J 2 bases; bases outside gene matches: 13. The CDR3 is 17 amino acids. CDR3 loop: CASSSSLRGPGNTEAFF. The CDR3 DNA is TGTGCCAGTAGTTCCAGTCTCAGGGGGCCCGGTAACACTGAAGCTTTCTTT. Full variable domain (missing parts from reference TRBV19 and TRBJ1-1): DGGITQSPKYLFRKEGQNVTLSCEQNLNHDAMYWYRQDPGQGLRLIYYSQIVNDFQKGDIAEGYSVSREKKESFPLTVTSAQKNPTAFYLCASSSSLRGPGNTEAFFGQGTRLTVV.

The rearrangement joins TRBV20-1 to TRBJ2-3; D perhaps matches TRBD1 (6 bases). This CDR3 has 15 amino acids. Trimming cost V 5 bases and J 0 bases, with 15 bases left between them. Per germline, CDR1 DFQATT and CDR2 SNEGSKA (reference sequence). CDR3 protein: CSAGAERGSTDTQYF. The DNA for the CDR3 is TGCAGTGCTGGGGCGGAAAGGGGGAGCACAGATACGCAGTATTTT.

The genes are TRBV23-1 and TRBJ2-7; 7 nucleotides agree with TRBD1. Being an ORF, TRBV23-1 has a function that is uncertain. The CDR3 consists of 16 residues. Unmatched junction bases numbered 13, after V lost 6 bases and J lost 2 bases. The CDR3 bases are TGCGCCAGCAGGGTTACAGGGGCTAGTACCACCTACGAGCAGTACTTC. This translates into CASRVTGASTTYEQYF.

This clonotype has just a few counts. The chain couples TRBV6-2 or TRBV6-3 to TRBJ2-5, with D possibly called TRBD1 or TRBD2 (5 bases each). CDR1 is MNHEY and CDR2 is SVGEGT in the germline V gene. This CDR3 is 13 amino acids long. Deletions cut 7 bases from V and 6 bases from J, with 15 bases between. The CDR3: CASIQGGGKTQYF. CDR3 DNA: TGTGCCAGCATCCAGGGTGGGGGAAAGACCCAGTACTTC.

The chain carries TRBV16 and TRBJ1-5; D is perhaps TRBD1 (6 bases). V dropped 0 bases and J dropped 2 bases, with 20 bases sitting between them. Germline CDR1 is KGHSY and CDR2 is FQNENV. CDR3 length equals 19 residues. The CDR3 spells CASSQSRVGYRDRNQPQHF. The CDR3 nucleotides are TGTGCCAGCAGCCAATCGAGGGTGGGATACAGGGATCGCAATCAGCCCCAGCATTTT.

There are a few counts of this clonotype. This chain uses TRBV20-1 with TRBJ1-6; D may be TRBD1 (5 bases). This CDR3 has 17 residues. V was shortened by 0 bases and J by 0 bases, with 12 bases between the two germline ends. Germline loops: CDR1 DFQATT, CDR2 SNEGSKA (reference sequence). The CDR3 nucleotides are TGCAGTGCTAGAGATGCGGGGCAGAGCTCCTATAATTCACCCCTCCACTTT. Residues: CSARDAGQSSYNSPLHF.

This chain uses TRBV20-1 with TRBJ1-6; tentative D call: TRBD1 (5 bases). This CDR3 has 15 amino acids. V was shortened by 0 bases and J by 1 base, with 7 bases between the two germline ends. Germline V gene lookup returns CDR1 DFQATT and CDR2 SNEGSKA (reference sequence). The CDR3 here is CSARERGSYNSPLHF. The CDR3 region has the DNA TGCAGTGCTAGAGAAAGGGGTTCCTATAATTCACCCCTCCACTTT.

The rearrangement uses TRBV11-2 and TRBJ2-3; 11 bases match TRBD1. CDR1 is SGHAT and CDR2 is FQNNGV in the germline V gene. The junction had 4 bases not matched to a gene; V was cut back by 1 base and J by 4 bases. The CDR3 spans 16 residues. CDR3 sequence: CASSLGRTGGADTQYF. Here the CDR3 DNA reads TGTGCCAGCAGCTTAGGGAGGACAGGGGGCGCAGATACGCAGTATTTT.

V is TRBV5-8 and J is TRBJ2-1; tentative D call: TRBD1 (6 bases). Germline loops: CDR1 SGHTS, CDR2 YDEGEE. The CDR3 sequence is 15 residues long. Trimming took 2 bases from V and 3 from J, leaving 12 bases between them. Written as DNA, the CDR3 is TGTGCCAGCAGCTTACCAGGGGTTCTCTACAATGAGCAGTTCTTC. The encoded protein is CASSLPGVLYNEQFF.

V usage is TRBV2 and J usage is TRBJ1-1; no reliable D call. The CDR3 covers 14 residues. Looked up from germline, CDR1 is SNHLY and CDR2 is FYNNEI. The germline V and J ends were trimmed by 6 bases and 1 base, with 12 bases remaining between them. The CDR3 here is CASSAKQRNTEAFF. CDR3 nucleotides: TGTGCCAGCAGCGCTAAACAACGGAACACTGAAGCTTTCTTT.

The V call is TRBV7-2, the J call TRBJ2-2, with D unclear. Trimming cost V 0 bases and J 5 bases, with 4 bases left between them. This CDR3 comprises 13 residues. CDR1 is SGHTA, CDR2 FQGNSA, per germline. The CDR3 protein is CASSLARTGELFF. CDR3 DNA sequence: TGTGCCAGCAGCTTAGCGCGAACCGGGGAGCTGTTTTTT.